This entry features one T cell receptor (beta chain) sequence. The antigen is undetermined. Sorted subsets were amplified in replicate PCRs using 200 ng DNA, around 30,000 T cell genomes. This table comes from immunoSEQ multiplex PCR, and its TCRdb copy is limited to in-frame clones, with some not included. The sample comprises a few million clones, 80% to 95% of which are singletons, and about 0.37% rests with the top ten. This entry belongs to a study of shared clonotypes between healthy human individuals. Study-level results: Clonotype sharing across donors was expected to vary with sequencing depth.

Germline loops: CDR1 MNHEY, CDR2 SVGAGI. J was trimmed by 7 bases and V by 5 bases; bases with no gene match: 11. This CDR3 has 15 residues. This clonotype was obtained from a man aged 18-30 years in good health. Some clones in this sample may be carry-over from other donors' samples. V is TRBV6-5 and J is TRBJ1-2; 9 nucleotides line up with TRBD1. Sequenced material: naive CD4+ T cells from PBMCs. Subset here: CD45RA+ positively selected. Written as DNA, the CDR3 is TGTGCCAGCAGTACCGGGACAGGGTTAACAGGTGGCTACACCTTC. Translating it yields CASSTGTGLTGGYTF.